The present T cell receptor (beta chain) was sequenced within a study of post-analysis software for immune sequencing data. Study results and limitations: Several TRBV segments were more frequent in patients than controls; TRBV5-6, TRBV5-1 and TRBV20-1 belonged to this group.

Every TCR beta cDNA library bore unique molecular identifiers. TCRdb ran MiXCR on the PCR reads and lists one entry per CDR3 protein. The sample consists of hundreds of thousands of distinct CDR3 sequences, over 45% of them appearing once. Deletions cut 2 bases from V and 5 bases from J, with 12 bases between. Germline V CDR1 and CDR2: SEHNR, FQNEAQ (reference sequence). This CDR3 region has 14 residues. This clonotype was counted only a few times. The antigen is unknown. Sequencing input: blood. The chain combines TRBV7-9 with TRBJ1-1; D may be TRBD1 (5 bases). The sequence was collected from a girl aged 2-10 years with multiple sclerosis. The CDR3 reads CASSLNGGRTEAFF. CDR3 DNA: TGTGCCAGCAGCTTAAACGGGGGTAGGACTGAAGCTTTCTTT.